Here is one T cell receptor beta chain with its context. This entry comes from a study of blood T cell repertoires in COVID-19. Methods used by the authors: Estimated nucleated cell counts came from reference gene primer amplification. Repertoires were generated with immunoSEQ multiplex PCR, while TCRdb's copy carries only in-frame clones and drops some. V and J calls and clone size come straight from that table; D and trimming were deduced from the DNA. The repertoire has around 260,000 clones, 84% of them found once; the top ten carry roughly 4%. The sequenced material came from peripheral blood. The clonotype originates from a man in his 60s with acute or convalescent COVID-19.

The DNA for the CDR3 is TGTGCCAGCGGTATTCAGGGGAATCAGCCCCAGCATTTT. As protein: CASGIQGNQPQHF. This chain uses TRBV18 with TRBJ1-5, with D possibly matching TRBD1 (6 bases). This CDR3 contains 13 residues. The V end was cut by 8 bases, the J end by 4 bases, with 12 bases between. The germline CDR1 and CDR2 sequences are KGHSH and LQKENI. The complete variable domain, with remaining parts taken from reference TRBV18 and TRBJ1-5, reads NAGVMQNPRHLVRRRGQEARLRCSPMKGHSHVYWYRQLPEEGLKFMVYLQKENIIDESGMPKERFSAEFPKEGPSILRIQQVVRGDSAAYFCASGIQGNQPQHFGDGTRLSIL.